These 5 T cell receptor beta chains originate from one sample sequenced in a study of blood T cell repertoires in COVID-19. Sequencing used immunoSEQ multiplex PCR; TCRdb keeps in-frame clones, though not all of them. Here the sample spans 210,000 or so clones, 80% to 90% being singletons. Sequencing used peripheral blood. These receptors were taken from a man aged 45-65 years with acute or convalescent COVID-19.

The V gene is TRBV5-1, the J gene TRBJ2-1, with 9 bases aligning to TRBD2. The CDR3 totals 16 residues. Per germline, CDR1 SGHRS and CDR2 YFSETQ. J lost 0 bases, V lost 0 bases, and 1 base had no gene match. DNA of the CDR3: TGCGCCAGCAGCTTGGCGCGGGGGGGCTCCTACAATGAGCAGTTCTTC. Amino acids: CASSLARGGSYNEQFF.

The chain is built from TRBV7-6 and TRBJ2-5; TRBD2 matches 9 bases. CDR3 length: 17 amino acids. From germline, CDR1 is SGHVS and CDR2 FNYEAQ. V trimming: 3 bases; J trimming: 2 bases; junction bases outside the gene matches: 10. CDR3 sequence (DNA): TGTGCCAGCAGCTTTTGGGCTAGCGGGGACTCACAAGAGACCCAGTACTTC. Translated, it gives CASSFWASGDSQETQYF.

Here the CDR3 DNA reads TGTGCCAGCAGCTTGGACATTATTAGCAATCAGCCCCAGCATTTT. Protein product: CASSLDIISNQPQHF. This chain connects TRBV7-8 to TRBJ1-5; a weak D match, TRBD1 (5 bases). CDR1 is SGHVS and CDR2 is FQNEAQ in the germline V gene. The CDR3 runs to 15 residues. The V and J ends lost 3 bases and 0 bases respectively, with 9 bases between them.

This chain connects TRBV5-5 to TRBJ1-2; a weak D match, TRBD1 (6 bases). The CDR3 has 16 residues. In germline, CDR1 is SGHKS, CDR2 YYEKEE (reference sequence). Trimming stripped 3 bases from V and 2 bases from J, with 17 bases between. The CDR3 reads CASSSIRGRWNYGYTF. CDR3 nucleotide sequence: TGTGCCAGCAGCTCCATCAGGGGAAGATGGAACTATGGCTACACCTTC. Based on the CDR3 plus reference TRBV5-5 and TRBJ1-2, the full variable domain is DAGVTQSPTHLIKTRGQQVTLRCSPISGHKSVSWYQQVLGQGPQFIFQYYEKEERGRGNFPDRFSARQFPNYSSELNVNALLLGDSALYLCASSSIRGRWNYGYTFGSGTRLTVV.

This clone occurred a few times. The gene calls are TRBV5-6 and TRBJ2-7; 7 bases align to TRBD1. Per germline, CDR1 SGHDT and CDR2 YYEEEE. V was pared by 4 bases and J by 4 bases, with 5 bases of the junction left unmatched. This CDR3 spans 13 amino acids. CDR3 residues: CASSNDRVYEQYF. DNA of the CDR3: TGTGCCAGCAGCAACGACAGGGTGTACGAGCAGTACTTC. The full variable domain, with the rest looked up from reference TRBV5-6 and TRBJ2-7, is DAGVTQSPTHLIKTRGQQVTLRCSPKSGHDTVSWYQQALGQGPQFIFQYYEEEERQRGNFPDRFSGHQFPNYSSELNVNALLLGDSALYLCASSNDRVYEQYFGPGTRLTVT.